The present TCR beta chain was sequenced within a study of blood T cell repertoires in COVID-19. At the level of the study: Donors in the United States, Italy and Spain gave samples during acute or convalescent COVID-19. T cells, B-cell-depleted T cells, or PBMCs provided the cDNA or gDNA that served as material.

CDR3 size: 14 residues. CDR1 is WNHNN and CDR2 is SYGVQD in the germline V gene (reference sequence). Unmatched junction bases numbered 4, after V lost 3 bases and J lost 4 bases. Original data processing: Counts of nucleated cells, estimated from reference gene primer amplification, were obtained. Assay used: immunoSEQ multiplex PCR; TCRdb lists only in-frame clones, some missing. The D gene and trimming were derived from the DNA, and the V and J assignments and clone size from that table. The table includes 95,000 to 100,000 clones, around 85% detected once. This clone was observed a handful of times.

The V and J genes are TRBV10-1 and TRBJ2-3, with 7 positions matching TRBD2. The TCR sequence derives from an elderly woman with acute or convalescent COVID-19. The sample comprised peripheral blood. In DNA form, the CDR3 reads TGCGCCAGCAGTGACTGGACTAGATCAGATACGCAGTATTTT. Protein product: CASSDWTRSDTQYF.